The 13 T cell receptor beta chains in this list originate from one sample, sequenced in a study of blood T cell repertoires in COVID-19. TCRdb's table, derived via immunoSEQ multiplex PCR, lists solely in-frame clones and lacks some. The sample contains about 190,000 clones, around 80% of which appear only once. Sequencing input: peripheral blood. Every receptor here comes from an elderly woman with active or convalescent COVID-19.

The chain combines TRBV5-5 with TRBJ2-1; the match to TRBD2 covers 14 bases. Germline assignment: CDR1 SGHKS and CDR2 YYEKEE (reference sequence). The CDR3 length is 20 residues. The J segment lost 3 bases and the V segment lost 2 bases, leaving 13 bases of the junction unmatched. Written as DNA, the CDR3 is TGTGCCAGCAGCTTAGGACGACTAGCGGGGGGGCCACGGTTCTACAATGAGCAGTTCTTC. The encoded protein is CASSLGRLAGGPRFYNEQFF.

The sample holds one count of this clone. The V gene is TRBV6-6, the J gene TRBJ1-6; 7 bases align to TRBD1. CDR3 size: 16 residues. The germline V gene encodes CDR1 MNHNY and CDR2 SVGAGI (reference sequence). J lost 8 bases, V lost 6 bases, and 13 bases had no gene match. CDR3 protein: CASSSSRQGQHSPLHF. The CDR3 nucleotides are TGTGCCAGCAGCTCCTCCCGACAGGGACAGCATTCACCCCTCCACTTT.

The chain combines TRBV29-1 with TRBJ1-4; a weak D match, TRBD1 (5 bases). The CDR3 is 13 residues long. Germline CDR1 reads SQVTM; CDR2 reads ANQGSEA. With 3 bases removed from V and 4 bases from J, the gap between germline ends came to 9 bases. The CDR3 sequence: CSVDPGINEKLFF. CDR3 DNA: TGCAGCGTTGACCCAGGGATTAATGAAAAACTGTTTTTT.

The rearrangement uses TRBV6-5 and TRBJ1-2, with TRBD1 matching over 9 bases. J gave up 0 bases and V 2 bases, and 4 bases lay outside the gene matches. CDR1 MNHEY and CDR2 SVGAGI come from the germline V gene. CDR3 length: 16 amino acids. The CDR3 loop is CASSYRNRGPNYGYTF. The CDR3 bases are TGTGCCAGCAGTTACCGCAACAGGGGGCCTAACTATGGCTACACCTTC.

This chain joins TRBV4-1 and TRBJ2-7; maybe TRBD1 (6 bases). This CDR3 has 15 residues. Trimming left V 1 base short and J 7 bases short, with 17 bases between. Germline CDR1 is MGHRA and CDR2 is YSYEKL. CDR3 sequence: CASSQGGRAEDEQYF. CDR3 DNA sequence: TGCGCCAGCAGCCAAGGGGGGCGCGCTGAGGATGAGCAGTACTTC.

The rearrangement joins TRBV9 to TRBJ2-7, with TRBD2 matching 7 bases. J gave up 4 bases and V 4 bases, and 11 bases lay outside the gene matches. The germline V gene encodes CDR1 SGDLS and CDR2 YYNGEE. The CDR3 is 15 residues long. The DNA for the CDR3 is TGTGCCAGCAGCCCGGGTCAGGGCGGGAGTTACGAGCAGTACTTC. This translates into CASSPGQGGSYEQYF. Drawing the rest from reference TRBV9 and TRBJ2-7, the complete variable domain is DSGVTQTPKHLITATGQRVTLRCSPRSGDLSVYWYQQSLDQGLQFLIQYYNGEERAKGNILERFSAQQFPDLHSELNLSSLELGDSALYFCASSPGQGGSYEQYFGPGTRLTVT.

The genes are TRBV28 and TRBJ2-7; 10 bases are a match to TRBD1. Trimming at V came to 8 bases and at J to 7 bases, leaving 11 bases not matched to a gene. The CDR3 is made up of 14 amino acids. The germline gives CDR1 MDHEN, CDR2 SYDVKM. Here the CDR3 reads CASSGGTGAKEQYF. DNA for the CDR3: TGTGCCAGCTCGGGGGGGACAGGGGCCAAAGAGCAGTACTTC.

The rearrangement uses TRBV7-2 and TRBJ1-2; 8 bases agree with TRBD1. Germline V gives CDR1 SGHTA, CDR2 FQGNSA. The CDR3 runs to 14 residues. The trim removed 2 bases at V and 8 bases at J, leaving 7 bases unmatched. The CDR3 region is CASSLTGRGQGYTF. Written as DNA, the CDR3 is TGTGCCAGCAGCTTAACCGGCAGGGGGCAAGGCTACACCTTC.

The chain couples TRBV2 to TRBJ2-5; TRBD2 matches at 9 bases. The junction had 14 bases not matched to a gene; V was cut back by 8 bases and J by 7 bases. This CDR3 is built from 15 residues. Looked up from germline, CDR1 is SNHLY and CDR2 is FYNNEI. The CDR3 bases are TGTGCCAGCTCCCCAGCGGGGGGCCACGTTATGACCCAGTACTTC. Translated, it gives CASSPAGGHVMTQYF. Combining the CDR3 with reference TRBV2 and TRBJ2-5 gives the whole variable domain EPEVTQTPSHQVTQMGQEVILRCVPISNHLYFYWYRQILGQKVEFLVSFYNNEISEKSEIFDDQFSVERPDGSNFTLKIRSTKLEDSAMYFCASSPAGGHVMTQYFGPGTRLLVL.

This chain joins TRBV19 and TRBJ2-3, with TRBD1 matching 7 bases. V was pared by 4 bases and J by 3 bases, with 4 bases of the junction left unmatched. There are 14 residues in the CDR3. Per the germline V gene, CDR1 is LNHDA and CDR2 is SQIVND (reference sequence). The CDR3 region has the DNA TGTGCCAGTAGTACTCAGACAGGGACAGATACGCAGTATTTT. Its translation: CASSTQTGTDTQYF.

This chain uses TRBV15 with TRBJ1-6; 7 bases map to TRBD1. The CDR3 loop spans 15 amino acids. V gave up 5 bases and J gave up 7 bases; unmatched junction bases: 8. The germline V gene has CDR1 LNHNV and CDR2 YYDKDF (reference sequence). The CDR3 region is CATSEVQGRNSPLHF. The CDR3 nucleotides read TGTGCCACCAGCGAGGTACAGGGGCGGAATTCACCCCTCCACTTT.

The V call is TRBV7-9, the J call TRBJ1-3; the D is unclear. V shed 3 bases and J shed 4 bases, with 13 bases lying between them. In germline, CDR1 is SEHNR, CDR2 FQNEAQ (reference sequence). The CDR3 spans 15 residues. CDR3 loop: CASSFPRSAGNTIYF. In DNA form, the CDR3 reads TGTGCCAGCAGCTTTCCACGATCAGCGGGAAACACCATATATTTT. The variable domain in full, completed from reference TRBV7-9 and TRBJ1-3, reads DTGVSQNPRHKITKRGQNVTFRCDPISEHNRLYWYRQTLGQGPEFLTYFQNEAQLEKSRLLSDRFSAERPKGSFSTLEIQRTEQGDSAMYLCASSFPRSAGNTIYFGEGSWLTVV.

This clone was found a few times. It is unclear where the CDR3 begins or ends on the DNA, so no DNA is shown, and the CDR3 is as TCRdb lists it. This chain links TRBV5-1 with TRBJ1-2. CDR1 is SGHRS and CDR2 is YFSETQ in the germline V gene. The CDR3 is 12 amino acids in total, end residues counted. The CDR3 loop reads CASSLEVGSGTF.